The 8 T cell receptor beta chains given below trace back to one sample, sequenced in a study of shared clonotypes between healthy human individuals. Profiled with immunoSEQ multiplex PCR; TCRdb holds only in-frame clones, not every one. The table shows some 2.1 million clones, with about 95% occurring only once. Sequencing was performed on naive CD4+ T cells sorted from blood. Subset defined: CD45RA+ positively selected. The receptors stem from a man aged 18 to 35 in good health.

V gene TRBV5-1 combines with J gene TRBJ2-3; D ambiguous. This CDR3 is 12 amino acids long. V lost 4 bases and J lost 3, with 6 bases in between. Germline assignment: CDR1 SGHRS and CDR2 YFSETQ. CDR3 nucleotide sequence: TGCGCCAGCAGCCAACAAACAGATACGCAGTATTTT. The encoded protein is CASSQQTDTQYF.

The chain combines TRBV11-2 with TRBJ1-2; 8 bases match TRBD1. With V trimmed by 10 bases and J by 2 bases, 3 bases remained unmatched. The CDR3 length is 12 residues. In germline, CDR1 is SGHAT, CDR2 FQNNGV. For the CDR3, the DNA is TGTGCCACCAGGACAGGGAACTATGGCTACACCTTC. Protein: CATRTGNYGYTF. The variable domain in full, with the rest retrieved from reference TRBV11-2 and TRBJ1-2, is EAGVAQSPRYKIIEKRQSVAFWCNPISGHATLYWYQQILGQGPKLLIQFQNNGVVDDSQLPKDRFSAERLKGVDSTLKIQPAKLEDSAVYLCATRTGNYGYTFGSGTRLTVV.

The chain is built from TRBV7-9 and TRBJ2-3, with a possible D match to TRBD2 (6 bases). Germline CDR1 is SEHNR and CDR2 is FQNEAQ (reference sequence). The CDR3 covers 14 residues. The ends were cut back, 2 bases at V and 2 bases at J, with 8 bases in the middle. The DNA of the CDR3 is TGTGCCAGCAGCTTAACGGGAGTCACAGATACGCAGTATTTT. Protein: CASSLTGVTDTQYF.

This clone was recorded only once. The rearrangement uses TRBV30 and TRBJ1-1, with a weak D call TRBD1 (6 bases). Germline CDR1 reads GTSNPN; CDR2 reads SVGIG (reference sequence). With 4 bases removed from V and 5 bases from J, the gap between germline ends came to 17 bases. The CDR3 has 14 amino acids. Here the CDR3 reads CAWNPQGRRTEAFF. Written as DNA, the CDR3 is TGTGCCTGGAATCCTCAGGGGAGGCGGACTGAAGCTTTCTTT.

With regard to this clone: Other DNA sequences in this sample translate to the same CDR3. Here the CDR3 DNA reads TGTGCCAGCAGCCGTGACAGGAACTATGGCTACACCTTC. Translating gives CASSRDRNYGYTF. The chain couples TRBV7-2 to TRBJ1-2; D may be TRBD1 (6 bases). The CDR3 has 13 amino acids. Germline CDR1 reads SGHTA; CDR2 reads FQGNSA. Trimming pared 5 bases from V and 2 bases from J, leaving 9 bases between.

The rearrangement uses TRBV14 and TRBJ2-5; unclear D gene. CDR1 and CDR2 from the germline V gene are SGHDN and FVKESK. This CDR3 spans 15 amino acids. V was cut by 1 base and J by 1 base, with 10 bases left in between. CDR3 coding DNA: TGTGCCAGCAGCCAAGGTGTCAACTTCCAAGAGACCCAGTACTTC. Its translation: CASSQGVNFQETQYF.

Notes on this clone: This sample also contains other DNA sequences that code for the same CDR3. The chain joins TRBV5-1 to TRBJ1-6; D remains ambiguous. Germline CDR1 and CDR2: SGHRS and YFSETQ. This CDR3 has 13 residues. The V end lost 4 bases, the J end lost 6 bases, and 8 bases lay between the germline ends. The CDR3 coding sequence is TGCGCCAGCAGCCTGGACCTTAATTCACCCCTCCACTTT. Translated, it gives CASSLDLNSPLHF.

The rearrangement joins TRBV5-4 to TRBJ2-2; 11 bases fit TRBD2. Looked up from germline, CDR1 is SGHNT and CDR2 is YYREEE (reference sequence). V shed 5 bases, J shed 3 bases, and the junction held 3 bases outside the gene matches. The CDR3 contains 15 residues. CDR3 bases: TGTGCCAGCAGGACGGGACTAGCGGACACCGGGGAGCTGTTTTTT. Amino acids: CASRTGLADTGELFF.